The rows below give T cell receptor beta chains drawn from one sample of a study of cytomegalovirus exposure and HLA in healthy donors. Profiling relied on immunoSEQ multiplex PCR, and the TCRdb table lists in-frame clones only, not all of them. The sample carries tens of thousands of clones, 35% to 50% recorded once. The sequencing input was PBMCs. Every receptor here comes from a woman aged 50 to 60 in good health and CMV-seronegative. CDR3s leave out the opening cysteine and the closing phenylalanine or tryptophan.

J	V	CDR3
TRBJ2-3	TRBV5-1	ASSFLQGPDTQY
TRBJ2-3	TRBV4-2	ASSWEPGQGEADTQY
TRBJ2-3	TRBV7-9	ASSLSTGGSRTDTQY
TRBJ1-2	TRBV30	AWTGTGHYGYT
TRBJ2-5	TRBV6-6	ASSYVQKQETQY
TRBJ2-3	TRBV5-1	ASSPRDSAGTDTQY
TRBJ2-7	TRBV11-2	ASSSGPGGPYEQY
TRBJ2-7	TRBV11-3	ASSLDAGSDEQY
TRBJ2-3	TRBV7-9	SSSLSSGGLDTQY
TRBJ2-5	TRBV27	ASRYQQGGITWGAQY
TRBJ1-6	TRBV30	AWSVTGLGPLH
TRBJ1-2	TRBV30	AWSRDSDYGYT
TRBJ1-2	TRBV18	ASSPNLETGIGYT
TRBJ1-5	TRBV4-1	ASSQEEQYNQPQH
TRBJ1-3	TRBV5-4	ASSLADTIY
TRBJ2-3	TRBV6-6	ASRSRRGEDTQY
TRBJ2-7	TRBV12-5	ASGLAHRVSYEQY
TRBJ2-7	TRBV10-1	ASSEGGGQSSSYEQY
TRBJ2-3	TRBV27	ASSSHLAGADTQY
TRBJ1-1	TRBV29-1	SVVDPNTEAF
TRBJ1-5	TRBV18	ASSRGDPLVDQPQH
TRBJ1-2	TRBV27	ASSPSTGALNYGYT
TRBJ2-5	TRBV28	ASSFVPSETQY
TRBJ1-3	TRBV30	AWSVPRRAGNTIY
TRBJ2-7	TRBV19	ASTGTSGYEQY
TRBJ2-2	TRBV7-3	ASSTTGSANTGELF
TRBJ1-4	TRBV19	ASRNTGGNEKLF
TRBJ1-6	TRBV5-6	ASSPAATTQGSPLH
TRBJ1-6	TRBV6-4	ASSVGTHNSPLH
TRBJ1-3	TRBV18	ASSPPSSSGNTIY
TRBJ2-7	TRBV28	ASSLQGVTYEQY
TRBJ1-2	TRBV5-6	ASSRDSYGYT
TRBJ1-2	TRBV7-2	ASSLGQGRNYGYT
TRBJ1-1	TRBV9	ASSAPDTGAGAF
TRBJ2-2	TRBV6-6	ASSYAGTNTGELF
TRBJ2-1	TRBV5-8	ASSQATSGWEEQF
TRBJ1-3	TRBV25-1	ASSDQSSGNTIY
TRBJ2-6	TRBV28	ASSFTGSGANVLT
TRBJ2-7	TRBV10-1	ASSLDRGPWQY
TRBJ1-3	TRBV5-1	ASSEPGGIIY
TRBJ2-2	TRBV15	ATSRRPGQGFTGELF
TRBJ2-3	TRBV28	ASRDDDRFTDTQY
TRBJ2-1	TRBV11-2	ASSIPGGNEQF
TRBJ1-2	TRBV5-1	ASSPPPPGTDYGYT
TRBJ1-1	TRBV6-4	ASSPGQRPGLNTEAF
TRBJ2-7	TRBV10-2	ASSDRGGVSYEQY
TRBJ2-1	TRBV6-5	ASSLAGGPHNEQF
TRBJ2-3	TRBV5-1	ASSLVARGPDTQY
TRBJ2-1	TRBV28	ASISGGLDNEQF
TRBJ1-2	TRBV11-2	ASSLNGPYGYT
TRBJ1-5	TRBV10-2	ASSEWGGADQPQH
TRBJ2-7	TRBV28	ASSLSLAGAYEQY
TRBJ2-3	TRBV11-2	ASSLGGGPATDTQY
TRBJ2-7	TRBV7-9	ASSLTPSGGLYEQY